This T cell receptor (beta chain) derives from a study of T-cell memory formation after mild COVID-19. Turning to the study itself: Clusters were largely donor specific.

Barcoded TCR alpha and TCR beta cDNA libraries with UMIs came from 5'RACE using constant-segment primers. TCRdb ran MiXCR on the 5' RACE reads and lists one entry per CDR3 protein. This table has around 250,000 distinct CDR3 sequences, approximately 10% appearing once. In the case of this clonotype: Antigen unknown.

Broader study findings: A second wave of clones peaked on day 37, and their SARS-CoV-2 specificity went unconfirmed. The CD4+ clones that contracted clustered mainly within CM and EM, and the CD8+ clones concentrated in EMRA.

Germline CDR1 and CDR2: SGHKS and YYEKEE (reference sequence). The CDR3 has 16 residues. The ends were cut back, 4 bases at V and 3 bases at J, with 19 bases in the middle. This TCR came from a man between 18 and 35 years old who had mild COVID-19 (a few samples of this study predate the infection). Cell type and time point are not known. The genes are TRBV5-5 and TRBJ1-1; maybe TRBD1 (5 bases). The sample taken for sequencing was PBMCs or a T cell subset sorted from them (not recorded which). CDR3 residues: CASSPGRRVGDTEAFF. The CDR3, as DNA: TGTGCCAGCAGCCCCGGACGCAGAGTAGGGGACACTGAAGCTTTCTTT.